This TCR beta chain was captured by sequencing in a study of vaccination and CD4 T cells after COVID-19. Sequencing of the DNA from cultured CD4+ T cells was carried out with the Oncomine TCR Beta short-read assay. TCRdb analysed the PCR reads with MiXCR anew, one entry per CDR3 protein. The sample contains more than 10,000 distinct CDR3 sequences, 40% to 60% of which appear only once. Documented treatment: roughly nine-day PBMC culture with coronavirus spike peptide pools or control peptides (ViraFEST assay). In the case of this clonotype: The antigen is not known.

The TCR originated in a human donor who had recovered from COVID-19. Sequences were obtained from CD4+ T cells from blood, cultured in vitro.

CDR3 residues: CASSQGTGKNYGYTF. CDR3 in DNA: TGTGCCAGCAGTCAGGGGACAGGGAAAAACTATGGCTACACCTTC. V and J are TRBV27 and TRBJ1-2; 9 positions match TRBD1. This CDR3 is built from 15 residues. V lost 5 bases and J lost 2; bases outside the gene matches: 6. Germline loops: CDR1 MNHEY, CDR2 SMNVEV (reference sequence).